The present T cell receptor (beta chain) was sequenced within a study of vaccination effects on CD4 cells after COVID-19. In the study overall: Participants received two doses of either the BNT162b2 or mRNA-1273 vaccine. Notes on the study in general: Whether induced by infection or by vaccine, clones showed marked clonal contraction late after vaccination. From healthy vaccinees, only 1 of 255 vaccine-induced clones also reacted to common cold coronaviruses.

The length of the CDR3 is 17 residues. The J segment lost 6 bases and the V segment lost 1 base, leaving 10 bases of the junction unmatched. Germline V gives CDR1 SGHTS, CDR2 YDEGEE. With respect to this clone: Its matching antigen is unknown.

Sequencing followed a ViraFEST assay step that expanded antigen-specific CD4+ T cells with viral peptide pools. Isolating CD4+ T cells followed approximately 10 days of culture. Neither prior SARS-CoV-2 infection nor positive nucleocapsid antibodies were present in the vaccine recipients. The method was immunoSEQ multiplex PCR; TCRdb's version includes in-frame clones alone and lacks a portion of them. The repertoire consists of roughly 53,000 clones, with 79% occurring once and the leading ten covering 5% to 6.5%. The material was CD4+ T cells from PBMCs cultured with HCoV-OC43 spike peptides, obtained before COVID-19 vaccination. The subset: HCoV-OC43 spike overlapping peptide pool stimulation. The TCR comes from a human donor who received a COVID-19 vaccine. The rearrangement joins TRBV5-8 to TRBJ1-6, with 7 bases matching TRBD1. For the CDR3, the DNA is TGTGCCAGCAGCTTGTATGACAGGGTAGGAAGTAATTCACCCCTCCACTTT. Translating it yields CASSLYDRVGSNSPLHF.